This T cell receptor beta chain was identified in a study of response to subunit inactivated influenza vaccine. Whole-study results and caveats: T cells newly recruited by each seasonal influenza vaccination are few, the authors suggested.

Germline V gene lookup returns CDR1 MNHEY and CDR2 SVGEGT. This CDR3 comprises 15 residues. V lost 7 bases and J 6 bases, leaving 21 bases between the germline ends. This clonotype was seen a handful of times. Its target is not known. TCRdb analysed the RT-PCR reads with MiXCR anew, one entry per CDR3 protein. The sample lists approximately 700,000 distinct CDR3 sequences; about a sixth were seen once. This TCR came from a man aged 45-60 years who received an inactivated influenza vaccine. The chain couples TRBV6-2 or TRBV6-3 to TRBJ2-5; D is possibly TRBD1 (6 bases). Sample: PBMCs from blood, taken less than 13 days after vaccination. Here the CDR3 reads CASTTLGQGLKTQYF. In DNA form, the CDR3 reads TGTGCCAGCACTACCTTAGGTCAGGGGCTGAAGACCCAGTACTTC.